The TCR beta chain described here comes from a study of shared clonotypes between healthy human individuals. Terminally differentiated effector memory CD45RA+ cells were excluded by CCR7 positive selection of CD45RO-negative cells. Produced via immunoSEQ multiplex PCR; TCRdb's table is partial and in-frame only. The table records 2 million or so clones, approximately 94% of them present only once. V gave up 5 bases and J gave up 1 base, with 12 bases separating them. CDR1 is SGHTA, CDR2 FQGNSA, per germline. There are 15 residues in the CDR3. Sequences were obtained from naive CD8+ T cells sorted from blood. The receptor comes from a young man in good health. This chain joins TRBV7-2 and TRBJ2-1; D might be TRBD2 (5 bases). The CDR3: CASSLSVGSYNEQFF. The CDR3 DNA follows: TGTGCCAGCAGCCTTAGCGTCGGTTCCTACAATGAGCAGTTCTTC.